Below, one T cell receptor beta chain is given with its context. The length of the CDR3 is 12 residues. CDR1 and CDR2 (germline): SQVTM, ANQGSEA. The source of the sample is a study of beta chain features in type 1 diabetes. Since all of the isolated RNA was reverse transcribed, expressed TCRB transcripts were what got sequenced. Around 3.57 million reads was the average for naive, central memory and regulatory T cell samples. Profiled with immunoSEQ multiplex PCR; TCRdb holds only in-frame clones, not every one. The sample contains about half a million clones, 9.5% to 12% of which appear only once. The rearrangement uses TRBV29-1 and TRBJ2-5; possible D gene TRBD2, 5 bases. The source is a woman aged 18-29 years in good health. Sequencing input: naive CD4+ T cells from blood. The CDR3 sequence is CVVDSGVKTQYF. DNA of the CDR3: TGCGTCGTGGATTCCGGGGTGAAGACCCAGTACTTC.